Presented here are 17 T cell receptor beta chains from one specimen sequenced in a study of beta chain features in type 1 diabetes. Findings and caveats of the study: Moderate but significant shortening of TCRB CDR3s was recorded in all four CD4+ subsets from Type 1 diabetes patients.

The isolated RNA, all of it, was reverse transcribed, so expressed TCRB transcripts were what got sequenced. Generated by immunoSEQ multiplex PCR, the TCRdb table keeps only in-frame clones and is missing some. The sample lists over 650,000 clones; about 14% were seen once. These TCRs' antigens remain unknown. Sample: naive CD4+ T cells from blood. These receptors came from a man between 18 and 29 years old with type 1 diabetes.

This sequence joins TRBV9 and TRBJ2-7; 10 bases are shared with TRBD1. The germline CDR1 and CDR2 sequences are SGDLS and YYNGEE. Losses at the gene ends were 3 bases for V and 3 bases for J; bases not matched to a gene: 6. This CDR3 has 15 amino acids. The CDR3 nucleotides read TGTGCCAGCAGCGACCGGGACAGGGGTAACTACGAGCAGTACTTC. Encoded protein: CASSDRDRGNYEQYF.

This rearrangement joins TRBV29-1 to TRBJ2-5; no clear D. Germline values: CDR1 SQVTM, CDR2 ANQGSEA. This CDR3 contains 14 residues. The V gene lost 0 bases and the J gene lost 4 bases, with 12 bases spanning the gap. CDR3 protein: CSVEDFNRGETQYF. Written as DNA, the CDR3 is TGCAGCGTTGAAGATTTTAATCGAGGAGAGACCCAGTACTTC.

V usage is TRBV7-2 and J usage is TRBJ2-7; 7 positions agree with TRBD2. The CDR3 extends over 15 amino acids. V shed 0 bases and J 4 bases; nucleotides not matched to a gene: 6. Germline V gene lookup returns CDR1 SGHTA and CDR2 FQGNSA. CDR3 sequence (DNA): TGTGCCAGCAGCTTAGCGAGCGGGGTGGGATACGAGCAGTACTTC. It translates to CASSLASGVGYEQYF.

The CDR3 spells CAWSVLGRTSNSPLHF. CDR3 DNA: TGTGCCTGGAGTGTACTGGGGCGCACGTCTAATTCACCCCTCCACTTT. The chain combines TRBV30 with TRBJ1-6; D possibly corresponds to TRBD1 (5 bases). Trimming removed 0 bases at V and 6 bases at J, with 15 bases between. From germline, CDR1 is GTSNPN and CDR2 SVGIG (reference sequence). CDR3 length equals 16 residues.

The CDR3 nucleotides read TGTGCCAGCGTGTTGTCGGGGCAGGGGAAGATCGAGCAGTACTTC. Its protein product is CASVLSGQGKIEQYF. The chain recombines TRBV7-2 with TRBJ2-7, with D maybe TRBD1 (6 bases). The V and J ends lost 8 bases and 6 bases respectively, with 23 bases between them. Per germline, CDR1 SGHTA and CDR2 FQGNSA. This CDR3 is built from 15 residues. Using reference TRBV7-2 and TRBJ2-7 for the parts outside the CDR3, the full variable domain is GAGVSQSPSNKVTEKGKDVELRCDPISGHTALYWYRQSLGQGLEFLIYFQGNSAPDKSGLPSDRFSAERTGGSVSTLTIQRTQQEDSAVYLCASVLSGQGKIEQYFGPGTRLTVT.

Here the CDR3 DNA reads TGTGCCAGCAGCCACCACGGACAGGGTTCCTACGAGCAGTACTTC. Encoded protein: CASSHHGQGSYEQYF. The V and J genes are TRBV7-2 and TRBJ2-7; 8 positions agree with TRBD1. The CDR3 totals 15 residues. J was trimmed by 1 base and V by 5 bases; bases with no gene match: 7. CDR1 and CDR2 (germline): SGHTA, FQGNSA.

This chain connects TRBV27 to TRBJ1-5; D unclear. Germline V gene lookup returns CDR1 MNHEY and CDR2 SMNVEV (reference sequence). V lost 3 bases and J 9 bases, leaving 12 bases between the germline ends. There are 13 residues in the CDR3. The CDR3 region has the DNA TGTGCCAGCAGTTTCGGCGGCCCGGGGCCCCAGCATTTT. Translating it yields CASSFGGPGPQHF.

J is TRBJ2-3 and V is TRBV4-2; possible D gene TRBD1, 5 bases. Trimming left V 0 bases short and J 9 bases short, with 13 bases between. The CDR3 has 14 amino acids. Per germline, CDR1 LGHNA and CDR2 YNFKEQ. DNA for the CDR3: TGTGCCAGCAGCCAAGATGAACAGGTGTTGACGCAGTATTTT. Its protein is CASSQDEQVLTQYF.

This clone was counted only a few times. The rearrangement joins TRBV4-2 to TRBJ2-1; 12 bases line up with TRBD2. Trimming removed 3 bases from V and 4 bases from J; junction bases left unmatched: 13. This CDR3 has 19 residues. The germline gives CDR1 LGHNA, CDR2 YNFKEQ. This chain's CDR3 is CASSQLSASGGAGYNEQFF. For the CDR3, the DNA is TGTGCCAGCAGCCAGTTAAGTGCTAGCGGGGGGGCCGGGTACAATGAGCAGTTCTTC.

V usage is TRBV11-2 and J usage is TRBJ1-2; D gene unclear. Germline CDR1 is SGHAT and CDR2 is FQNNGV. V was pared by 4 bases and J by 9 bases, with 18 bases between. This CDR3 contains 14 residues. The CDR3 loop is CASSSPRASSSYTF. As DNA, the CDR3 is TGTGCCAGCAGCTCGCCCCGGGCCTCCTCCAGCTACACCTTC.

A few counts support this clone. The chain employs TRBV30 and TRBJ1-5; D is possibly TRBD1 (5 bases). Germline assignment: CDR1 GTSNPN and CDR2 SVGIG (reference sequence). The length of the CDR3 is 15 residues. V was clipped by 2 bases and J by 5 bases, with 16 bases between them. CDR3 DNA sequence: TGTGCCTGGAGTTCGCCGGGAGGGGTATATCAGCCCCAGCATTTT. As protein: CAWSSPGGVYQPQHF.

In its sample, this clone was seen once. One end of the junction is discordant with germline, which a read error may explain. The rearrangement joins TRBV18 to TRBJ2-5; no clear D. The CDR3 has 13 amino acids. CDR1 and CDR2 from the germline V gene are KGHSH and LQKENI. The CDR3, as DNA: TGTACCAGCTCACCCAGGCTGGGGGAGACCCAGTACTTC. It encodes CTSSPRLGETQYF.

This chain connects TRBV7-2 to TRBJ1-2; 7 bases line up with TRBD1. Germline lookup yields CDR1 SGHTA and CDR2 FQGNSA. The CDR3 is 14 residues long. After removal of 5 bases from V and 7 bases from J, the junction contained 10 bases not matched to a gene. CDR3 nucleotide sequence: TGTGCCAGCAGCGGCTACAGGGGCGGGGGTGGCTACACCTTC. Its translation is CASSGYRGGGGYTF.

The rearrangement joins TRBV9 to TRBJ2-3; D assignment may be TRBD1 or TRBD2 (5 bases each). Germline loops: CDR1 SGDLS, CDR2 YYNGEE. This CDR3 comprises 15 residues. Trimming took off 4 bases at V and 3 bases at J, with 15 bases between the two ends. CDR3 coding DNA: TGTGCCAGCAGCCGCCTTGGGGGTACGACAGATACGCAGTATTTT. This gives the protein CASSRLGGTTDTQYF.

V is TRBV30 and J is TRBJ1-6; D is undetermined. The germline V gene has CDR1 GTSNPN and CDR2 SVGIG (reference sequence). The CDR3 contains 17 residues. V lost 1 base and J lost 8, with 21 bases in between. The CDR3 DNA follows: TGTGCCTGGAGTGGAAGGACCCCACTGGGGTTTGATTCACCCCTCCACTTT. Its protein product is CAWSGRTPLGFDSPLHF.

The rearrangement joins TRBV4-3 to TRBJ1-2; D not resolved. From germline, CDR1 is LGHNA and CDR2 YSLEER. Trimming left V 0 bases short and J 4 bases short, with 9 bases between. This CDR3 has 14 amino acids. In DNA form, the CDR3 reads TGCGCCAGCAGCCAAGATTTAAGGGCCTATGGCTACACCTTC. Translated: CASSQDLRAYGYTF.

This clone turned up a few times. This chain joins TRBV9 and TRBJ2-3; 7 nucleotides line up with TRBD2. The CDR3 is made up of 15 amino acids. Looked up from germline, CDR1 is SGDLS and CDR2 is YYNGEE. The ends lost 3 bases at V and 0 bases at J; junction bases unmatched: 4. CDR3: CASSATSSSTDTQYF. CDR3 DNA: TGTGCCAGCAGCGCGACTAGCAGTAGCACAGATACGCAGTATTTT.